This entry concerns a single T cell receptor (beta chain). This entry belongs to a study of early T cells in non-severe SARS-CoV-2 infection. CDR1 and CDR2 (germline): SGHVS, FNYEAQ. The CDR3 spans 13 residues. Trimming took 2 bases from V and 7 from J, leaving 11 bases between them. MiXCR, run by TCRdb on the 5' RACE reads, gives a single entry per CDR3 protein. Among around 62,000 distinct CDR3 sequences listed, about an eighth were seen once. Sequencing was performed on whole blood. The TCR sequence derives from an adult who was a healthcare worker with PCR-confirmed SARS-CoV-2 infection or an uninfected control (not recorded which). The chain is built from TRBV7-6 and TRBJ1-1, with TRBD1 as a possible D gene (5 bases). CDR3 protein: CASSLRGELEAFF. As DNA, the CDR3 is TGTGCCAGCAGCTTAAGAGGGGAGCTTGAAGCTTTCTTT.